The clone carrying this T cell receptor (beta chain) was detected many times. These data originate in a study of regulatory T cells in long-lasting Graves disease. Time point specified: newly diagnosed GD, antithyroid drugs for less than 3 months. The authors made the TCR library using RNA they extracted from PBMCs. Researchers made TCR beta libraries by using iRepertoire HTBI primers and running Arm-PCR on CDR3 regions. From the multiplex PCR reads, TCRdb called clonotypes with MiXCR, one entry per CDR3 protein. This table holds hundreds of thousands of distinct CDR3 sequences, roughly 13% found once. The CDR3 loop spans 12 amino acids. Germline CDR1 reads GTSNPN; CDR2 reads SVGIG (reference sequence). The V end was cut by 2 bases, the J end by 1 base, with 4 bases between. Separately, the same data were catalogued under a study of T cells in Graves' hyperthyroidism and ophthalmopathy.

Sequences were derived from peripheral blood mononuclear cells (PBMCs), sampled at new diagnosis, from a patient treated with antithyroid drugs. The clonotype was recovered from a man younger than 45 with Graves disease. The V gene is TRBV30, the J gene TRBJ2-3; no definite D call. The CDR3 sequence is CAWSLGTDTQYF. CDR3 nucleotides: TGTGCCTGGAGTTTAGGCACAGATACGCAGTATTTT.